The next 20 T cell receptor beta chains were all read from a single sample in a study (dated by TCRdb to about 2016). Library creation used RT-PCR. Sequencing took place on an Illumina MiSeq. Starting from the raw public reads, TCRdb applied fastp trimming at Q25, assembled clones with MiXCR and retained in-frame beta chains. Each CDR3 protein appears once, grouped with its most common genes and DNA. The sample table records about 700,000 distinct CDR3 sequences; 14% of these occur just once. The top ten clonotypes cover 3% to 4.5% of the sample. The sample taken for sequencing was memory CD4+ T cells from blood. The receptors originated from a female donor in good health, serving as a healthy control.

This clonotype appeared a few times. This rearrangement joins TRBV20-1 to TRBJ2-5; 9 bases are shared with TRBD1. The germline gives CDR1 DFQATT, CDR2 SNEGSKA (reference sequence). The CDR3 contains 13 residues. For the CDR3, the DNA is TGCAGCACCGGACAGGGGAGTATGGAGACCCAGTACTTC. Translating gives CSTGQGSMETQYF.

This clonotype came up many times. The chain recombines TRBV20-1 with TRBJ2-2; TRBD2 aligns across 12 bases. The CDR3 is 17 residues long. Germline loops: CDR1 DFQATT, CDR2 SNEGSKA (reference sequence). Losses at the gene ends were 2 bases for V and 7 bases for J; bases not matched to a gene: 11. CDR3 bases: TGCAGTGCTAGATCGGGCCTAGCGGGGGGGCTCGGCGGGGAGCTGTTTTTT. This sequence encodes CSARSGLAGGLGGELFF.

This clonotype was found a few times. This chain uses TRBV12-3 or TRBV12-4 with TRBJ2-3, with D possibly TRBD1 on 5 matching bases. This CDR3 has 15 residues. V was trimmed by 4 bases and J by 4 bases, leaving 15 bases between them. DNA for the CDR3: TGTGCCAGCAGTTGGACACCGCCAAAGCCAGATACGCAGTATTTT. It yields the protein CASSWTPPKPDTQYF.

This clonotype was detected ten times or more. CDR3 protein: CSVTGESGNQPQHF. In nucleotides, the CDR3 is TGCAGCGTGACAGGGGAATCGGGCAATCAGCCCCAGCATTTT. The V gene is TRBV29-1, the J gene TRBJ1-5, with 8 bases lining up with TRBD1. From germline, CDR1 is SQVTM and CDR2 ANQGSEA. V lost 6 bases to trimming and J lost 2 bases; unmatched junction nucleotides: 6. This CDR3 has 14 amino acids.

This chain links TRBV24-1 with TRBJ2-3, with unresolved D. Trimming took off 8 bases at V and 2 bases at J, with 13 bases between the two ends. The germline CDR1 and CDR2 sequences are KGHDR and SFDVKD. The CDR3 has 14 residues. The CDR3 spells CATTSAQDTDTQYF. As DNA, the CDR3 is TGTGCCACCACGAGTGCCCAGGACACAGATACGCAGTATTTT.

This clonotype turned up a few times. J is TRBJ1-4 and V is TRBV10-3; D is possibly TRBD1 (5 bases). Trimming removed 6 bases from V and 10 bases from J, with 15 bases in between. Germline V lookup: CDR1 ENHRY, CDR2 SYGVKD. This CDR3 is 13 amino acids long. CDR3 sequence: CAISSTDSGKLFF. CDR3 coding DNA: TGTGCCATCAGCTCTACCGACAGCGGAAAACTGTTTTTT.

The chain is built from TRBV12-3 or TRBV12-4 and TRBJ2-1, with 13 bases identical to TRBD2. The CDR3 has 18 residues. J lost 4 bases, V lost 6 bases, and 12 bases had no gene match. The CDR3 loop reads CASSPRLAGGFSYNEQFF. CDR3 nucleotide sequence: TGTGCCAGCAGCCCGAGACTAGCGGGGGGTTTTTCGTACAATGAGCAGTTCTTC.

This clonotype was recorded at least ten times. This chain's CDR3 is CSVRLGGAYEQFF. CDR3 bases: TGCAGCGTTCGACTAGGAGGGGCCTATGAGCAGTTCTTC. The gene calls are TRBV29-1 and TRBJ2-1; D possibly corresponds to TRBD2 (6 bases). CDR3 length: 13 amino acids. V was cut by 5 bases and J by 8 bases, with 16 bases left in between. Germline V gene data show CDR1 as SQVTM and CDR2 as ANQGSEA.

The chain carries TRBV20-1 and TRBJ2-1; D is perhaps TRBD1 (5 bases). Trimming left V 2 bases short and J 5 bases short, with 13 bases between. Germline CDR1 reads DFQATT; CDR2 reads SNEGSKA (reference sequence). The CDR3 length is 14 residues. The CDR3 DNA sequence: TGCAGTGCTAGACGTGGGGCGGATAACAATGAGCAGTTCTTC. This gives the protein CSARRGADNNEQFF.

This clonotype has just a few counts. The chain recombines TRBV5-6 with TRBJ2-3, with D possibly being TRBD1 (6 bases). The CDR3 extends over 15 amino acids. The V gene's germline CDR1 is SGHDT and CDR2 YYEEEE. V was cut by 0 bases and J by 3 bases, with 11 bases left in between. The DNA for the CDR3 is TGTGCCAGCAGCTTGGTGGCAGGGGAGACAGATACGCAGTATTTT. Amino acid sequence: CASSLVAGETDTQYF.

Worth noting for this clonotype: A much larger clone lies a single base off, so this may be a read error. The chain has TRBV29-1 and TRBJ2-7; 8 nucleotides agree with TRBD2. The V gene's germline CDR1 is SQVTM and CDR2 ANQGSEA. The CDR3 covers 12 residues. The CDR3 sequence is CSALTSAHEQNF. In DNA, the CDR3 is TGCAGCGCCCTGACTAGCGCCCACGAGCAGAACTTC.

This clonotype was seen more than once but under ten times. The chain employs TRBV20-1 and TRBJ2-1, with TRBD1 matching 7 bases. The V gene's germline CDR1 is DFQATT and CDR2 SNEGSKA (reference sequence). This CDR3 spans 15 amino acids. Trimming took 7 bases from V and 8 from J; bases not matched to a gene: 17. The chain's CDR3 is CSVSRLHRGLDEQFF. For the CDR3, the DNA is TGCAGTGTTAGCCGACTCCACAGGGGCTTGGATGAGCAGTTCTTC.

The chain uses TRBV6-2 or TRBV6-3 and TRBJ1-6; D gene unclear. There are 18 residues in the CDR3. Germline values: CDR1 MNHEY, CDR2 SVGEGT. V lost 6 bases, J lost 7 bases, and 25 bases lay in between. CDR3 sequence (DNA): TGTGCCAGCAGAGACTCAGGACCACTCGGTCCCGGGAATTCACCCCTCCACTTT. It codes for CASRDSGPLGPGNSPLHF.

This clonotype turned up a few times. The V call is TRBV20-1, the J call TRBJ2-1, with TRBD2 matching over 9 bases. J was trimmed by 9 bases and V by 2 bases; bases with no gene match: 5. The CDR3 sequence is 13 residues long. Germline V gene data show CDR1 as DFQATT and CDR2 as SNEGSKA (reference sequence). This chain's CDR3 is CSARLGTSLEQFF. CDR3 nucleotide sequence: TGCAGTGCTAGACTAGGGACTAGCCTTGAGCAGTTCTTC.

CDR3 nucleotides: TGTGCCAGCAGCTTAGTTCCGGGAACTATGATCTCTGGGGCCAACGTCCTGACTTTC. This codes for CASSLVPGTMISGANVLTF. The rearrangement uses TRBV7-3 and TRBJ2-6, with D maybe TRBD2 (5 bases). The length of the CDR3 is 19 residues. V shed 2 bases and J shed 0 bases, with 17 bases lying between them. Per the germline V gene, CDR1 is SGHTA and CDR2 is FQGTGA.

The chain is built from TRBV7-9 and TRBJ1-3; 8 bases match TRBD1. The junction had 4 bases not matched to a gene; V was cut back by 5 bases and J by 4 bases. This CDR3 comprises 14 residues. The germline CDR1 and CDR2 sequences are SEHNR and FQNEAQ (reference sequence). The CDR3 is CASSLDRGGNTIYF. CDR3 in DNA: TGTGCCAGCAGCCTCGACAGGGGCGGAAACACCATATATTTT.

The rearrangement uses TRBV6-1 and TRBJ2-7; the D gene is possibly TRBD1 (5 bases). This CDR3 contains 14 residues. Germline assignment: CDR1 MNHNS and CDR2 SASEGT. Deletions cut 1 base from V and 1 base from J, with 8 bases between. DNA of the CDR3: TGTGCCAGCAGTGAAGGGGGCAGGTCCTACGAGCAGTACTTC. Its translation is CASSEGGRSYEQYF.

Turning to this clonotype: This may be a read error, as it is one base from a much larger clone. This chain links TRBV2 with TRBJ2-7; D is possibly TRBD1 (6 bases). CDR3 length equals 13 residues. Germline CDR1 is SNHLY and CDR2 is FYNNEI. This CDR3 reads CARSPRQEGEQYF. The CDR3 DNA reads as TGTGCCCGCAGCCCGAGACAGGAAGGCGAGCAGTACTTC.

This clonotype was seen ten or more times. V is TRBV7-2 and J is TRBJ2-5; the D gene is possibly TRBD2 (5 bases). Germline lookup yields CDR1 SGHTA and CDR2 FQGNSA. The CDR3 loop spans 15 amino acids. Trimming pared 6 bases from V and 1 base from J, leaving 15 bases between. This CDR3 is CASRGVWGSQETQYF. CDR3 DNA sequence: TGTGCCAGCAGGGGAGTTTGGGGATCCCAAGAGACCCAGTACTTC.

At least ten counts were recorded for this clonotype. The V and J genes are TRBV5-1 and TRBJ2-1; the D gene is possibly TRBD2 (7 bases). The germline CDR1 and CDR2 sequences are SGHRS and YFSETQ. The V end was cut by 4 bases, the J end by 7 bases, with 24 bases between. The CDR3 has 17 residues. The CDR3: CASSNLRQGRGGNEQFF. Written as DNA, the CDR3 is TGCGCCAGCAGCAACCTAAGGCAGGGGCGGGGAGGGAATGAGCAGTTCTTC.